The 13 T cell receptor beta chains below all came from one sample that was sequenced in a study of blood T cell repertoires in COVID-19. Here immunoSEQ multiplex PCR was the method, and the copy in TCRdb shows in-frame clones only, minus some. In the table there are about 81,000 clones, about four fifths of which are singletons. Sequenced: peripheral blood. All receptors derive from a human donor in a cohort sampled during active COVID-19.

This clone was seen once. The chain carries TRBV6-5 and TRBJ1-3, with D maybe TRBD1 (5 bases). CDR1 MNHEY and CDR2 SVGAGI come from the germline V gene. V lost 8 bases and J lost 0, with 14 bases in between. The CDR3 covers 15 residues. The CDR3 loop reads CASGVTVSSGNTIYF. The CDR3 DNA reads TGTGCCAGCGGGGTGACAGTTAGCTCTGGAAACACCATATATTTT.

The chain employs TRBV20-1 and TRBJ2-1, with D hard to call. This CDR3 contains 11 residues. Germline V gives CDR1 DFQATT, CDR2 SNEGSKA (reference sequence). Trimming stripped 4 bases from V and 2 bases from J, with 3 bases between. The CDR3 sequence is CSATAYNEQFF. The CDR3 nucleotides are TGCAGTGCTACTGCCTACAATGAGCAGTTCTTC.

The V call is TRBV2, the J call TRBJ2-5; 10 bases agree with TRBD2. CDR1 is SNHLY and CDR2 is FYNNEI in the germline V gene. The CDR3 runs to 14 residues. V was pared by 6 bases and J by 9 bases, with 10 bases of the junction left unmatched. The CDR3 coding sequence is TGTGCCAGCAGAAGGACTAGCGGTGAGGTGGCCCAGTACTTC. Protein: CASRRTSGEVAQYF.

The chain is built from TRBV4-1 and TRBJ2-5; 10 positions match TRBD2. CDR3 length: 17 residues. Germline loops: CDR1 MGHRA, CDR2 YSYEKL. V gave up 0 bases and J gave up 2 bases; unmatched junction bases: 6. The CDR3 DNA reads TGCGCCAGCAGCCAAGATGTTAGCGGGGGGCGACAAGAGACCCAGTACTTC. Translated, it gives CASSQDVSGGRQETQYF.

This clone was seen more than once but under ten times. The CDR3 is CASTEGLSPLHF. For the CDR3, the DNA is TGTGCCAGCACCGAAGGACTTTCACCCCTCCACTTT. The chain uses TRBV5-4 and TRBJ1-6; no definite D call. The CDR3 spans 12 residues. In germline, CDR1 is SGHNT, CDR2 YYREEE (reference sequence). V lost 6 bases, J lost 9 bases, and 10 bases lay in between.

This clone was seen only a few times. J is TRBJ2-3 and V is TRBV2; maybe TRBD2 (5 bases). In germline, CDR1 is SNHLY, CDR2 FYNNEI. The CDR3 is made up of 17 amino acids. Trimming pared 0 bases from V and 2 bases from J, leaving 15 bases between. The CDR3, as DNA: TGTGCCAGCAGTGAAGCGGCCTCGTGGCTAGCCACAGATACGCAGTATTTT. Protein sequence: CASSEAASWLATDTQYF.

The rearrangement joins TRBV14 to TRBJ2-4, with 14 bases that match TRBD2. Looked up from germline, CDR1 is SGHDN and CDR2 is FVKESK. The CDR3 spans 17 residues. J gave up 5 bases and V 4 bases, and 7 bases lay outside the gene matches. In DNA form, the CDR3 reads TGTGCCAGCAGCCCTCGACCGGGACTAGCGGGGGAAAACATTCAGTACTTC. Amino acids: CASSPRPGLAGENIQYF.

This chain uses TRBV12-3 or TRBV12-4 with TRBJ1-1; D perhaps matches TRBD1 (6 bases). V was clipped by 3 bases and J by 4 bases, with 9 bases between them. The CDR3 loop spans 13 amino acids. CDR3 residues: CASSFTGRTEAFF. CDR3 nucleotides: TGTGCCAGCAGTTTTACAGGGCGCACTGAAGCTTTCTTT.

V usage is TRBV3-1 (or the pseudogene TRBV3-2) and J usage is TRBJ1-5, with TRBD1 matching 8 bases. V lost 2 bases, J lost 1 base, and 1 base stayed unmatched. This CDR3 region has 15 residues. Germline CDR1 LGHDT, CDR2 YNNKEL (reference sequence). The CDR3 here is CASSQQGASNQPQHF. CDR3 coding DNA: TGTGCCAGCAGCCAACAGGGGGCGAGCAATCAGCCCCAGCATTTT.

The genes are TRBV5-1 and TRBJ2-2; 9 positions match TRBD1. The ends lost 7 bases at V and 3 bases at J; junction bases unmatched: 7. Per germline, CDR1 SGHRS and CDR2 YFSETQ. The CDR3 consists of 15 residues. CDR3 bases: TGCGCCAGCTCGCTCGGGACAGGGTACACCGGGGAGCTGTTTTTT. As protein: CASSLGTGYTGELFF.

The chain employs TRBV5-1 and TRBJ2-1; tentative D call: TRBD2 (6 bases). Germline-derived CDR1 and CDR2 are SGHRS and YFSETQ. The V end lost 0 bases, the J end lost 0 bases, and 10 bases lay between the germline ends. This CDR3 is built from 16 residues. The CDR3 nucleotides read TGCGCCAGCAGCTTGGCCGGGGGTGGCTCCTACAATGAGCAGTTCTTC. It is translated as CASSLAGGGSYNEQFF.

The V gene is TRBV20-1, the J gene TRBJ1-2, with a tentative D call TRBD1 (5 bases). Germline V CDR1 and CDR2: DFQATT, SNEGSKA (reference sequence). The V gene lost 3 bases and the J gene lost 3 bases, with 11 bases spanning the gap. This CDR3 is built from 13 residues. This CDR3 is CSASRGIDYGYTF. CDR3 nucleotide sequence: TGCAGTGCTAGTCGGGGGATCGACTATGGCTACACCTTC.

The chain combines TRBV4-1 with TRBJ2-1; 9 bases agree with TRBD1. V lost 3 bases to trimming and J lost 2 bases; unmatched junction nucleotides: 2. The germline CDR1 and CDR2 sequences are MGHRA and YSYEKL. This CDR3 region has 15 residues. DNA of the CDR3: TGCGCCAGCAGCCAGCGGACAGGGGCCTACAATGAGCAGTTCTTC. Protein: CASSQRTGAYNEQFF.